Below are 29 T cell receptor beta chains sequenced from a single sample in a study of beta chain features in type 1 diabetes. The isolated RNA, all of it, was reverse transcribed, so expressed TCRB transcripts were what got sequenced. TCRdb's copy holds only in-frame clones and misses some; the assay was immunoSEQ multiplex PCR. The sample holds 430,000 or so clones, about an eighth seen once. Specimen: naive CD4+ T cells from blood. These receptors were taken from a woman between 18 and 29 years old in good health.

This clone was found a few times. The chain carries TRBV29-1 and TRBJ1-1, with a possible D match to TRBD1 (6 bases). The CDR3 has 13 amino acids. CDR1 is SQVTM, CDR2 ANQGSEA, per germline. V lost 4 bases and J lost 0, with 9 bases in between. The CDR3 sequence is CSVVDSLNTEAFF. CDR3 in DNA: TGCAGCGTTGTGGACAGTTTGAACACTGAAGCTTTCTTT.

The chain joins TRBV29-1 to TRBJ1-2; D may be TRBD1 (5 bases). Trimming left V 5 bases short and J 0 bases short, with 13 bases between. The CDR3 consists of 14 residues. Germline-derived CDR1 and CDR2 are SQVTM and ANQGSEA. CDR3 amino acids: CSVSGDSANYGYTF. DNA of the CDR3: TGCAGCGTTAGTGGTGACAGCGCTAACTATGGCTACACCTTC.

The chain has TRBV7-2 and TRBJ2-7, with TRBD1 as a possible D gene (5 bases). CDR1 is SGHTA, CDR2 FQGNSA, per germline. Trimming shortened V by 2 bases and J by 6 bases, and 14 bases separated the two germline ends. This CDR3 is built from 14 residues. The CDR3 coding sequence is TGTGCCAGCAGCTTATTGCAGGGAACGGGCGAGCAGTACTTC. The encoded protein is CASSLLQGTGEQYF.

The chain recombines TRBV5-1 with TRBJ2-5, with D unresolved. Trimming removed 5 bases from V and 0 bases from J, with 5 bases in between. Germline CDR1 and CDR2: SGHRS and YFSETQ. The CDR3 has 12 residues. The CDR3 here is CASRAYQETQYF. The CDR3 coding sequence is TGCGCCAGCAGGGCCTACCAAGAGACCCAGTACTTC.

This clone was counted between two and nine times. The gene calls are TRBV5-1 and TRBJ2-2; perhaps TRBD2 as D (6 bases). With 4 bases removed from V and 5 bases from J, the gap between germline ends came to 18 bases. CDR3 length: 16 amino acids. Germline CDR1 reads SGHRS; CDR2 reads YFSETQ. The CDR3 coding sequence is TGCGCCAGCAGCCCCAAGAGGGGCGCGGGGACCGGGGAGCTGTTTTTT. Protein: CASSPKRGAGTGELFF.

CDR3 protein: CASRGAYPTAGELFF. CDR3 nucleotides: TGTGCCAGCAGGGGGGCGTACCCAACCGCCGGGGAGCTGTTTTTT. The chain links TRBV2 to TRBJ2-2; tentative D call: TRBD1 (6 bases). Trimming shortened V by 6 bases and J by 6 bases, and 17 bases separated the two germline ends. The CDR3 has 15 amino acids. Germline-derived CDR1 and CDR2 are SNHLY and FYNNEI.

V gene TRBV29-1 combines with J gene TRBJ2-3; TRBD1 aligns across 9 bases. Germline assignment: CDR1 SQVTM and CDR2 ANQGSEA. Losses at the gene ends were 6 bases for V and 3 bases for J; bases not matched to a gene: 10. The CDR3 length is 15 residues. CDR3 sequence (DNA): TGCAGCGTCTCCTTGGGACAGGGTCGGACAGATACGCAGTATTTT. This encodes CSVSLGQGRTDTQYF.

CDR3 in amino acids: CASSRDSLINEAFF. The CDR3 nucleotides read TGCGCCAGCAGCCGAGACAGCTTAATAAATGAAGCTTTCTTT. The rearrangement uses TRBV4-1 and TRBJ1-1; TRBD1 might be the D (5 bases). This CDR3 contains 14 residues. Germline V gene data show CDR1 as MGHRA and CDR2 as YSYEKL. With 4 bases removed from V and 7 bases from J, the gap between germline ends came to 16 bases.

The sample holds a few counts of this clone. The chain couples TRBV14 to TRBJ2-3, with D tentatively TRBD1 or TRBD2 (5 bases each). The germline V gene encodes CDR1 SGHDN and CDR2 FVKESK. Trimming left V 4 bases short and J 2 bases short, with 16 bases between. CDR3 length equals 16 residues. CDR3 in DNA: TGTGCCAGCAGCCCGGGGCAGGGCGGTTTCACAGATACGCAGTATTTT. Translated, it gives CASSPGQGGFTDTQYF.

CDR3 in amino acids: CASSLYSTDTQYF. The DNA for the CDR3 is TGTGCCAGCAGCTTATACAGCACAGATACGCAGTATTTT. The chain couples TRBV13 to TRBJ2-3; D call uncertain. V lost 2 bases to trimming and J lost 0 bases, with 3 bases between them. This CDR3 is 13 amino acids long. Germline CDR1 PRHDT, CDR2 FYEKMQ (reference sequence).

The V call is TRBV7-8, the J call TRBJ2-1, with 11 bases identical to TRBD2. This CDR3 comprises 15 residues. Per germline, CDR1 SGHVS and CDR2 FQNEAQ. V was clipped by 5 bases and J by 10 bases; unmatched bases: 10. CDR3 sequence reads: CASSNYSGRAGEQFF. The CDR3 nucleotides read TGTGCCAGCAGCAACTATAGCGGGAGGGCCGGGGAGCAGTTCTTC.

The chain links TRBV29-1 to TRBJ1-4; D unresolved. Trimming took 7 bases from V and 3 from J, leaving 12 bases between them. CDR3 size: 13 residues. Germline V gives CDR1 SQVTM, CDR2 ANQGSEA. CDR3 amino acids: CSATPRANEKLFF. Here the CDR3 DNA reads TGCAGCGCGACCCCACGGGCTAATGAAAAACTGTTTTTT.

This clone was observed at least ten times. This chain connects TRBV30 to TRBJ1-1, with D uncertain. V lost 6 bases and J lost 0, with 11 bases in between. Germline V gene sequence: CDR1 GTSNPN, CDR2 SVGIG (reference sequence). The CDR3 length is 13 residues. CDR3 nucleotide sequence: TGTGCCTGCCCTCGGGGAGTGAACACTGAAGCTTTCTTT. Its protein product is CACPRGVNTEAFF.

The chain couples TRBV9 to TRBJ2-6, with D possibly being TRBD1 (6 bases). CDR3 size: 16 residues. CDR1 and CDR2 (germline): SGDLS, YYNGEE. V was trimmed by 7 bases and J by 1 base, leaving 15 bases between them. CDR3 sequence reads: CASETGSRSGANVLTF. CDR3 in DNA: TGTGCCAGCGAGACAGGCTCGAGATCTGGGGCCAACGTCCTGACTTTC.

This chain uses TRBV28 with TRBJ2-7; D is perhaps TRBD1 or TRBD2 (5 bases each). There are 15 residues in the CDR3. Germline V lookup: CDR1 MDHEN, CDR2 SYDVKM. V lost 3 bases, J lost 3 bases, and 15 bases lay in between. CDR3 bases: TGTGCCAGCAGTTTTTCGGGGCCGACCCACTACGAGCAGTACGTC. Protein: CASSFSGPTHYEQYV.

The rearrangement uses TRBV2 and TRBJ1-2, with D unresolved. Trimming removed 6 bases from V and 4 bases from J, with 12 bases in between. This CDR3 region has 13 residues. Per germline, CDR1 SNHLY and CDR2 FYNNEI. CDR3 sequence: CASRADGGYGYTF. The CDR3 DNA follows: TGTGCCAGCAGGGCTGACGGAGGCTATGGCTACACCTTC. Looking up the rest from reference TRBV2 and TRBJ1-2 gives the full variable domain: EPEVTQTPSHQVTQMGQEVILRCVPISNHLYFYWYRQILGQKVEFLVSFYNNEISEKSEIFDDQFSVERPDGSNFTLKIRSTKLEDSAMYFCASRADGGYGYTFGSGTRLTVV.

Only a few counts were recorded for this clone. The rearrangement links TRBV20-1 to TRBJ2-7; D ambiguous. The V gene's germline CDR1 is DFQATT and CDR2 SNEGSKA (reference sequence). The CDR3 consists of 11 residues. Trimming stripped 4 bases from V and 2 bases from J, with 6 bases between. The CDR3 nucleotides read TGCAGTGCTATCCGGACCTACGAGCAGTACTTC. This translates into CSAIRTYEQYF.

This clone was picked up a small number of times. The rearrangement joins TRBV6-6 to TRBJ1-6; TRBD1 might be the D (5 bases). This CDR3 is 14 amino acids long. V was trimmed by 2 bases and J by 7 bases, leaving 9 bases between them. Looked up from germline, CDR1 is MNHNY and CDR2 is SVGAGI (reference sequence). The CDR3 DNA is TGTGCCAGCAGTTACGAGGGGACCAATTCACCCCTCCACTTT. Translated: CASSYEGTNSPLHF.

The V call is TRBV29-1, the J call TRBJ2-1; no firm D call. This CDR3 is built from 11 residues. Between the trimmed V and J ends, which lost 4 bases and 4 bases, there was a span of 5 bases. Germline CDR1 and CDR2: SQVTM and ANQGSEA. The CDR3 bases are TGCAGCGTTGGCAGGTACAATGAGCAGTTCTTC. Encoded protein: CSVGRYNEQFF.

On this clone itself: Other DNA sequences in this specimen translate into the identical CDR3. The gene calls are TRBV29-1 and TRBJ2-1; D is ambiguous. Germline CDR1 SQVTM, CDR2 ANQGSEA. V shed 6 bases and J shed 4 bases, with 4 bases lying between them. CDR3 length: 10 amino acids. The CDR3 DNA is TGCAGCGTACATTACAATGAGCAGTTCTTC. This translates into CSVHYNEQFF.

This clone was counted at least ten times. V usage is TRBV5-1 and J usage is TRBJ2-1, with D hard to call. V dropped 3 bases and J dropped 2 bases, with 3 bases sitting between them. Germline CDR1 reads SGHRS; CDR2 reads YFSETQ. The CDR3 is made up of 12 amino acids. In nucleotides, the CDR3 is TGCGCCAGCAGCTCGGCCTACAATGAGCAGTTCTTC. Amino acid sequence: CASSSAYNEQFF.

This clone was picked up a small number of times. The chain is built from TRBV19 and TRBJ2-1; 10 nucleotides match TRBD2. Germline-derived CDR1 and CDR2 are LNHDA and SQIVND (reference sequence). V was clipped by 2 bases and J by 10 bases; unmatched bases: 8. The CDR3 totals 15 residues. As DNA, the CDR3 is TGTGCCAGTAGTATAAGGGCTAGCGGGAGACGCGAGCAGTTCTTC. Translation gives CASSIRASGRREQFF.

This chain joins TRBV7-8 and TRBJ1-1, with D uncertain. CDR3 length: 13 amino acids. The V end was cut by 6 bases, the J end by 0 bases, with 8 bases between. In germline, CDR1 is SGHVS, CDR2 FQNEAQ. The CDR3 reads CASRTTVNTEAFF. The CDR3 nucleotides are TGTGCCAGCAGAACGACCGTGAACACTGAAGCTTTCTTT.

This clone has just a few counts. The V call is TRBV6-5, the J call TRBJ2-2; 12 nucleotides agree with TRBD2. V lost 2 bases and J lost 6; bases outside the gene matches: 1. From germline, CDR1 is MNHEY and CDR2 SVGAGI. The length of the CDR3 is 15 residues. In nucleotides, the CDR3 is TGTGCCAGCAGTTACAGACTAGCGGGAGCCGGGGAGCTGTTTTTT. Translated: CASSYRLAGAGELFF.

The rearrangement joins TRBV11-2 to TRBJ2-3; 7 bases are a match to TRBD2. Trimming cost V 4 bases and J 1 base; bases outside gene matches: 8. The CDR3 totals 16 residues. Per the germline V gene, CDR1 is SGHAT and CDR2 is FQNNGV. The CDR3 bases are TGTGCCAGCAGCTCCCGCGGGGCGGGAGGCACAGATACGCAGTATTTT. It translates to CASSSRGAGGTDTQYF.

Here the CDR3 reads CASSSLAGGKNKAKNIQYF. The CDR3 region has the DNA TGTGCCAGCAGCTCCTTAGCGGGAGGTAAAAATAAAGCCAAAAACATTCAGTACTTC. The genes are TRBV11-2 and TRBJ2-4, with 10 bases fitting TRBD2. Germline V lookup: CDR1 SGHAT, CDR2 FQNNGV. CDR3 length: 19 residues. V dropped 4 bases and J dropped 0; count of bases not matched to a gene: 12.

The rearrangement uses TRBV7-2 and TRBJ1-3, with D unclear. V shed 1 base and J shed 4 bases, with 8 bases lying between them. The CDR3 covers 14 residues. Looked up from germline, CDR1 is SGHTA and CDR2 is FQGNSA. The CDR3 sequence is CASSLGAPGNTIYF. DNA for the CDR3: TGTGCCAGCAGCTTAGGAGCTCCAGGAAACACCATATATTTT.

This clone has just a few counts. V gene TRBV14 combines with J gene TRBJ2-7; D uncertain. The V end lost 2 bases, the J end lost 0 bases, and 5 bases lay between the germline ends. The CDR3 has 13 residues. Germline CDR1 and CDR2: SGHDN and FVKESK. DNA of the CDR3: TGTGCCAGCAGCCAATTATTCTCCTACGAGCAGTACGTC. It codes for CASSQLFSYEQYV.

The chain employs TRBV7-2 and TRBJ2-7; D might be TRBD2 (6 bases). The ends were cut back, 3 bases at V and 6 bases at J, with 15 bases in the middle. The length of the CDR3 is 14 residues. Germline V gene data show CDR1 as SGHTA and CDR2 as FQGNSA. The CDR3 sequence is CASSLGSKAGEQYF. CDR3 bases: TGTGCCAGCAGCTTGGGATCCAAAGCGGGCGAGCAGTACTTC.